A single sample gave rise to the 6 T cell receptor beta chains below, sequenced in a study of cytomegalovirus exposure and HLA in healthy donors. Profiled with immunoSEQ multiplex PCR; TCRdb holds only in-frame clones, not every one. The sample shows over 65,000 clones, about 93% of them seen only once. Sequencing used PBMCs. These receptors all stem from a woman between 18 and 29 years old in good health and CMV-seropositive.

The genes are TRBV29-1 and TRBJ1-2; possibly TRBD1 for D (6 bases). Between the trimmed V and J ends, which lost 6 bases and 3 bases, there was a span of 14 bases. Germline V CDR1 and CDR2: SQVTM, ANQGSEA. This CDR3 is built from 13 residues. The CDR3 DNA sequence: TGCAGCGTCCCCCAGGCAGGGGACTATGGCTACACCTTC. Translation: CSVPQAGDYGYTF.

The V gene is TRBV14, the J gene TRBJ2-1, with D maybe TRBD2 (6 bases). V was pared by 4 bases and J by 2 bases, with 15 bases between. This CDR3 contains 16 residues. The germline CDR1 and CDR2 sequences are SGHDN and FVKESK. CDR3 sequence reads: CASSLTLGGPYNEQFF. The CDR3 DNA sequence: TGTGCCAGCAGCCTTACCCTGGGGGGACCCTACAATGAGCAGTTCTTC.

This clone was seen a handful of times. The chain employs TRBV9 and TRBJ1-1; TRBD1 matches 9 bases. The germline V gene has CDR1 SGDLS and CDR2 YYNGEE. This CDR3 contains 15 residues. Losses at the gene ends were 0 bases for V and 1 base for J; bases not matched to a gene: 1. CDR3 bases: TGTGCCAGCAGCGTAGGACAGGGGGGGAACACTGAAGCTTTCTTT. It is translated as CASSVGQGGNTEAFF.

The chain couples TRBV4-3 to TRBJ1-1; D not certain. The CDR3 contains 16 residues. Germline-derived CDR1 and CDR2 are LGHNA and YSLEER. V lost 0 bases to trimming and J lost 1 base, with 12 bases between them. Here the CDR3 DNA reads TGCGCCAGCAGCCAAGAGAGGGTGGGAGGGAACACTGAAGCTTTCTTT. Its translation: CASSQERVGGNTEAFF.

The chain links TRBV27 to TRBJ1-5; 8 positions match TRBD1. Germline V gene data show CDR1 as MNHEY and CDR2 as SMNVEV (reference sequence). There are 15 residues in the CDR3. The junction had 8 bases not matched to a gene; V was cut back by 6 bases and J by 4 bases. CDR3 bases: TGTGCCAGCAGAACCCAGGGGGCCGGGAATCAGCCCCAGCATTTT. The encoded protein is CASRTQGAGNQPQHF.

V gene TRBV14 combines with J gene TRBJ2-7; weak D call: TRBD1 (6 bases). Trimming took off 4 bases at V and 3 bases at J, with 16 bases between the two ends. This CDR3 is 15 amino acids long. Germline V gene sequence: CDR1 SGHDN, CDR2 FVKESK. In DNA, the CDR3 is TGTGCCAGCAGCCCTGACATAGGACAGAACTACGAGCAGTACTTC. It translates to CASSPDIGQNYEQYF.